Following are 22 T cell receptor beta chains from one sample sequenced in a study of blood T cell repertoires in COVID-19 (dated by TCRdb to the early 2020s). Libraries were made using the immunoSEQ multiplex PCR assay. The table was pulled from immuneACCESS by TCRdb, which kept in-frame rearrangements only. Such tables lose some clones; where checked, under half of the loss comes from unresolved V genes, and the rest has no known cause. The sample contains approximately 240,000 clones, approximately 84% of them found a single time. The top ten clonotypes cover approximately 2.9% of the sample. The source material was peripheral blood. The source of these receptors is a woman under 40 who had recovered from COVID-19.

CDR3 residues: CASSWGGQDTEAFF. DNA for the CDR3: TGTGCCAGCAGCTGGGGGGGGCAAGACACTGAAGCTTTCTTT. The genes are TRBV7-2 and TRBJ1-1, with D perhaps TRBD1 (6 bases). The CDR3 runs to 14 residues. The germline V gene has CDR1 SGHTA and CDR2 FQGNSA. V dropped 4 bases and J dropped 3 bases, with 12 bases sitting between them.

The chain links TRBV7-2 to TRBJ2-5; 9 bases are shared with TRBD2. CDR1 and CDR2 (germline): SGHTA, FQGNSA. The CDR3 consists of 17 residues. V shed 5 bases and J 2 bases; nucleotides not matched to a gene: 12. CDR3 region: CASSRLKREARQETQYF. The DNA of the CDR3 is TGTGCCAGCAGCCGCTTAAAGCGGGAGGCGAGGCAAGAGACCCAGTACTTC.

The chain uses TRBV7-2 and TRBJ1-1; possible D gene TRBD1, 5 bases. The CDR3 is 13 residues long. Trimming took off 5 bases at V and 4 bases at J, with 11 bases between the two ends. Looked up from germline, CDR1 is SGHTA and CDR2 is FQGNSA. CDR3 region: CASSTDSSTEAFF. The CDR3 DNA is TGTGCCAGCAGCACAGACAGTTCCACTGAAGCTTTCTTT.

The genes are TRBV27 and TRBJ1-5; the match to TRBD1 covers 8 bases. With 8 bases clipped from V and 4 bases from J, the junction kept 1 base outside the gene matches. Germline loops: CDR1 MNHEY, CDR2 SMNVEV (reference sequence). CDR3 length: 12 amino acids. CDR3 DNA: TGTGCCAGCGGGACAGGAAATCAGCCCCAGCATTTT. Translating it yields CASGTGNQPQHF.

The V and J genes are TRBV5-1 and TRBJ1-5; TRBD1 matches 11 bases. The length of the CDR3 is 20 residues. V shed 0 bases, J shed 1 base, and the junction held 12 bases outside the gene matches. Germline V gene sequence: CDR1 SGHRS, CDR2 YFSETQ. The CDR3 sequence is CASSLEHWTGGAKSNQPQHF. The CDR3 DNA is TGCGCCAGCAGCTTGGAGCATTGGACAGGGGGCGCGAAGAGCAATCAGCCCCAGCATTTT.

The V gene is TRBV15, the J gene TRBJ2-3, with 9 nucleotides matching TRBD2. V was pared by 1 base and J by 0 bases, with 5 bases of the junction left unmatched. The CDR3 is 17 residues long. CDR1 and CDR2 (germline): LNHNV, YYDKDF (reference sequence). In DNA, the CDR3 is TGTGCCACCAGCAGAGGGCGGGAGGGCTATAGCACAGATACGCAGTATTTT. It translates to CATSRGREGYSTDTQYF.

V usage is TRBV9 and J usage is TRBJ2-1; 7 bases line up with TRBD2. From germline, CDR1 is SGDLS and CDR2 YYNGEE. The ends lost 1 base at V and 7 bases at J; junction bases unmatched: 8. This CDR3 region has 15 residues. CDR3 coding DNA: TGTGCCAGCAGCGTACGAGGCGGGAGCTCGAATGAGCAGTTCTTC. Protein: CASSVRGGSSNEQFF.

This rearrangement joins TRBV27 to TRBJ2-7, with 8 bases identical to TRBD2. CDR1 MNHEY and CDR2 SMNVEV come from the germline V gene (reference sequence). This CDR3 has 13 residues. V gave up 5 bases and J gave up 6 bases; unmatched junction bases: 6. CDR3 residues: CASSPPGGGEQYF. The CDR3 DNA reads TGTGCCAGCAGTCCCCCGGGGGGGGGCGAGCAGTACTTC.

In this sample, this clone turned up a few times. This same CDR3 is encoded by further DNA sequences in the sample. The gene calls are TRBV11-2 and TRBJ1-5, with D possibly matching TRBD1 (6 bases). The V end lost 2 bases, the J end lost 5 bases, and 7 bases lay between the germline ends. This CDR3 has 13 residues. Germline values: CDR1 SGHAT, CDR2 FQNNGV. CDR3 protein: CASSLSGDQPQHF. Written as DNA, the CDR3 is TGTGCCAGCAGCTTATCAGGGGATCAGCCCCAGCATTTT.

The rearrangement uses TRBV18 and TRBJ2-1, with 7 bases matching TRBD2. Germline V CDR1 and CDR2: KGHSH, LQKENI. V was pared by 5 bases and J by 8 bases, with 12 bases of the junction left unmatched. CDR3 size: 15 residues. The CDR3 DNA reads TGTGCCAGCTCAACTCTAGCGGACCGTACCGATGAGCAGTTCTTC. This encodes CASSTLADRTDEQFF.

The chain uses TRBV9 and TRBJ2-7, with a tentative D call TRBD2 (6 bases). This CDR3 comprises 17 residues. Germline V gene lookup returns CDR1 SGDLS and CDR2 YYNGEE. V gave up 0 bases and J gave up 5 bases, with 21 bases separating them. In DNA, the CDR3 is TGTGCCAGCAGCGTAGGCGGTAGCGGACGCCTCGGGGACGAGCAGTACTTC. Protein sequence: CASSVGGSGRLGDEQYF.

Many counts were recorded for this clone. This chain links TRBV5-4 with TRBJ2-7, with 8 bases lining up with TRBD2. Trimming took 2 bases from V and 5 from J; bases not matched to a gene: 3. Germline V gives CDR1 SGHNT, CDR2 YYREEE (reference sequence). The CDR3 is 13 amino acids. The DNA of the CDR3 is TGTGCCAGCAGCTTCCAGCGGGAGCACGAGCAGTACTTC. Its protein product is CASSFQREHEQYF.

The chain combines TRBV6-4 with TRBJ1-1; D is perhaps TRBD1 (5 bases). Germline loops: CDR1 MRHNA, CDR2 SNTAGT. V was cut by 8 bases and J by 5 bases, with 18 bases left in between. The CDR3 is made up of 14 amino acids. In nucleotides, the CDR3 is TGTGCCAGCCGGCGGACACCCAGTCGGACTGAAGCTTTCTTT. Encoded protein: CASRRTPSRTEAFF.

The CDR3 nucleotides are TGTGCCACCAAACAGGGGGCAACAGATACGCAGTATTTT. It translates to CATKQGATDTQYF. The chain links TRBV24-1 to TRBJ2-3, with TRBD1 identical over 9 bases. CDR1 and CDR2 (germline): KGHDR, SFDVKD. The CDR3 covers 13 residues. With V trimmed by 8 bases and J by 3 bases, 2 bases remained unmatched.

This chain links TRBV2 with TRBJ2-1; no reliable D call. Germline V gives CDR1 SNHLY, CDR2 FYNNEI. Trimming stripped 3 bases from V and 8 bases from J, with 5 bases between. This CDR3 is built from 11 residues. Here the CDR3 reads CASSDIYEQFF. CDR3 nucleotides: TGTGCCAGCAGTGATATCTATGAGCAGTTCTTC.

This chain links TRBV7-2 with TRBJ2-5, with D perhaps TRBD1 (6 bases). The germline gives CDR1 SGHTA, CDR2 FQGNSA. The CDR3 length is 13 residues. V was trimmed by 2 bases and J by 10 bases, leaving 14 bases between them. The CDR3 region has the DNA TGTGCCAGCAGCTTATCAGGGGCCGGCCGCCAGTACTTC. This codes for CASSLSGAGRQYF.

The genes are TRBV24-1 and TRBJ2-2; 8 bases agree with TRBD1. Germline CDR1 reads KGHDR; CDR2 reads SFDVKD. The CDR3 totals 17 residues. V lost 4 bases to trimming and J lost 7 bases; unmatched junction nucleotides: 13. The CDR3 reads CATSEPTGGGSLGELFF. CDR3 sequence (DNA): TGTGCCACCAGTGAGCCAACAGGGGGAGGATCCCTCGGGGAGCTGTTTTTT.

J is TRBJ2-5 and V is TRBV9, with 15 bases matching TRBD2. The CDR3 is 15 amino acids. Looked up from germline, CDR1 is SGDLS and CDR2 is YYNGEE. V shed 3 bases and J 4 bases; nucleotides not matched to a gene: 1. The CDR3 protein is CASSGGLAGGETQYF. In DNA form, the CDR3 reads TGTGCCAGCAGCGGGGGACTAGCGGGAGGAGAGACCCAGTACTTC.

As DNA, the CDR3 is TGCGCCAGCAGCTTCCTCTCTTACAATGAGCAGTTCTTC. Its protein is CASSFLSYNEQFF. The rearrangement uses TRBV5-1 and TRBJ2-1; D not resolved. Trimming pared 2 bases from V and 4 bases from J, leaving 7 bases between. The CDR3 extends over 13 amino acids. Germline V gene sequence: CDR1 SGHRS, CDR2 YFSETQ. Using reference TRBV5-1 and TRBJ2-1 for the parts outside the CDR3, the full variable domain is KAGVTQTPRYLIKTRGQQVTLSCSPISGHRSVSWYQQTPGQGLQFLFEYFSETQRNKGNFPGRFSGRQFSNSRSEMNVSTLELGDSALYLCASSFLSYNEQFFGPGTRLTVL.

V gene TRBV6-5 combines with J gene TRBJ2-7, with 10 bases matching TRBD1. The CDR3 has 14 amino acids. CDR1 and CDR2 from the germline V gene are MNHEY and SVGAGI. Trimming cost V 8 bases and J 2 bases; bases outside gene matches: 6. As DNA, the CDR3 is TGTGCCAGCGGCACCGGGACAGGGGCCTACGAGCAGTACTTC. As protein: CASGTGTGAYEQYF.

The chain recombines TRBV28 with TRBJ1-2, with TRBD1 matching over 7 bases. This CDR3 region has 17 residues. With 5 bases clipped from V and 6 bases from J, the junction kept 18 bases outside the gene matches. Germline CDR1 is MDHEN and CDR2 is SYDVKM. CDR3 bases: TGTGCCAGCAGTCCCGGACAGGTGTTCCCCCCCCTGGATGGCTACACCTTC. It codes for CASSPGQVFPPLDGYTF.

The CDR3 nucleotides are TGTGCCAGCAGTGCCCTCCGGACAGGGGGTTACAATGAGCAGTTCTTC. Amino acid sequence: CASSALRTGGYNEQFF. This rearrangement joins TRBV6-4 to TRBJ2-1; TRBD1 matches 10 bases. CDR3 length: 16 amino acids. V dropped 4 bases and J dropped 4; count of bases not matched to a gene: 7. Germline lookup yields CDR1 MRHNA and CDR2 SNTAGT.